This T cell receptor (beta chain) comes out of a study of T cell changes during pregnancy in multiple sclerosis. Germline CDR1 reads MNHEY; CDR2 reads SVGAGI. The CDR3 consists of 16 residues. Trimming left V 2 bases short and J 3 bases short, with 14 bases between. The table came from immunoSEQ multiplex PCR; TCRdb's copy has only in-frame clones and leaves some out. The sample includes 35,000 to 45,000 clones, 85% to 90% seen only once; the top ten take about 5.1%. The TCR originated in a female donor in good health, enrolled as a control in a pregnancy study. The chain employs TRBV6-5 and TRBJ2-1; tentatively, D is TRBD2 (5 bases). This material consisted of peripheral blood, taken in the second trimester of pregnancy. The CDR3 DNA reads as TGTGCCAGCAGTTACACCGGGGTGGGCCTCTACAATGAGCAGTTCTTC. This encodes CASSYTGVGLYNEQFF.